The next 8 T cell receptor beta chains were all read from a single sample in a study of breast tumors, draining lymph nodes, adjacent tissues. Breast cancer patients provided tissue from their axillary draining lymph nodes. Each CDR3 protein gets one entry after TCRdb re-called the multiplex PCR reads with MiXCR. Among some 100,000 distinct CDR3 sequences, about 20% were seen once, and the ten largest hold approximately 1.2%. The source material was axillary lymph node tissue. The source is a female donor with breast cancer. Some clones in this sample may be carry-over from other donors' samples.

This clonotype was detected ten times or more. The chain has TRBV6-6 and TRBJ1-5; the D is unclear. Germline V gives CDR1 MNHNY, CDR2 SVGAGI (reference sequence). Trimming left V 4 bases short and J 7 bases short, with 14 bases between. The CDR3 has 14 amino acids. Here the CDR3 DNA reads TGTGCCAGCAGTTGGGCCGGGGTCTGGCAGCCCCAGCATTTT. Protein sequence: CASSWAGVWQPQHF.

This clonotype has at least ten counts. This sequence joins TRBV2 and TRBJ1-2; D gene ambiguous. The CDR3 is made up of 12 amino acids. Trimming took 6 bases from V and 4 from J, leaving 9 bases between them. Germline V gene lookup returns CDR1 SNHLY and CDR2 FYNNEI. As DNA, the CDR3 is TGTGCCAGCAGCGAGGACTTCTATGGCTACACCTTC. It translates to CASSEDFYGYTF.

This clonotype was recorded at least ten times. The CDR3 coding sequence is TGTGCCAGCAGTTCGACAGGGCGGGTACAGCCCCAGCATTTT. Its protein product is CASSSTGRVQPQHF. The chain recombines TRBV12-3 or TRBV12-4 with TRBJ1-5; 7 bases agree with TRBD1. V trimming: 4 bases; J trimming: 7 bases; junction bases outside the gene matches: 7. CDR3 length equals 14 residues.

The table lists this clonotype with many counts. The chain uses TRBV6-2 or TRBV6-3 and TRBJ1-4; the match to TRBD1 covers 7 bases. There are 14 residues in the CDR3. V lost 6 bases, J lost 8 bases, and 9 bases stayed unmatched. Germline V lookup: CDR1 MNHEY, CDR2 SVGEGT. This CDR3 reads CASSSDRLGEKLFF. The CDR3 region has the DNA TGTGCCAGCAGCTCGGACAGGTTAGGCGAAAAACTGTTTTTT.

This clonotype was seen ten or more times. The chain combines TRBV12-3 or TRBV12-4 with TRBJ2-7; 7 nucleotides agree with TRBD1. V lost 0 bases and J lost 6; bases outside the gene matches: 5. This CDR3 contains 14 residues. The CDR3 is CASSLAVTGIEQYF. CDR3 coding DNA: TGTGCCAGCAGTTTAGCTGTGACAGGGATCGAGCAGTACTTC.

In this sample, this clonotype turned up a few times. V is TRBV9 and J is TRBJ2-2, with TRBD2 identical over 12 bases. This CDR3 has 16 residues. V gave up 5 bases and J gave up 6 bases; unmatched junction bases: 8. CDR1 is SGDLS, CDR2 YYNGEE, per germline. The CDR3: CASRDATSGSAGELFF. Written as DNA, the CDR3 is TGTGCCAGCAGAGATGCGACTAGCGGGAGTGCCGGGGAGCTGTTTTTT.

A note on this clonotype: A single base separates this from a much larger clone, so it may be a read error. The chain uses TRBV28 and TRBJ1-2; D gene unclear. Per germline, CDR1 MDHEN and CDR2 SYDVKM. This CDR3 is 13 amino acids long. The DNA of the CDR3 is TGTGCCCGCAGTTTTCAGAATTACTATGGCTACACCTTC. Protein: CARSFQNYYGYTF.

This clonotype was detected ten times or more. The chain recombines TRBV4-1 with TRBJ1-2, with D possibly TRBD1 on 5 matching bases. The CDR3 runs 16 residues. V was trimmed by 0 bases and J by 3 bases, leaving 14 bases between them. Germline CDR1 and CDR2: MGHRA and YSYEKL. The CDR3 DNA follows: TGCGCCAGCAGCCAAGACCCTCAGGGTGGGTACTATGGCTACACCTTC. Translation gives CASSQDPQGGYYGYTF.